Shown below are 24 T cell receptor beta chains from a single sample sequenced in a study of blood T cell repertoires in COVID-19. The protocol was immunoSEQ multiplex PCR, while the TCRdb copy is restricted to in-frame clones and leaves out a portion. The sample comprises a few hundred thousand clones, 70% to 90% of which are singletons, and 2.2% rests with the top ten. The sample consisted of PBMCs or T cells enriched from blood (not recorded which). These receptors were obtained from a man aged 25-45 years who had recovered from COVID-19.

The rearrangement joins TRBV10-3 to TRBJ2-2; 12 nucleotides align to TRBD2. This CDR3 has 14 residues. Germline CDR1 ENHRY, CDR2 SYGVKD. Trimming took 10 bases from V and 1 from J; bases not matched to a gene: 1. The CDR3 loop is CATSGGENTGELFF. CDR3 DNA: TGTGCCACTAGCGGGGGGGAGAACACCGGGGAGCTGTTTTTT.

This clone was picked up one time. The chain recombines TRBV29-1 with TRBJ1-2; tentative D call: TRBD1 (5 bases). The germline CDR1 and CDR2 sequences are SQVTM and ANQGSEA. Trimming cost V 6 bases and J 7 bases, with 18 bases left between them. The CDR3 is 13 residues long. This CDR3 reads CSVLDDRFGGYTF. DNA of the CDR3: TGCAGCGTCCTCGATGACAGATTCGGTGGCTACACCTTC. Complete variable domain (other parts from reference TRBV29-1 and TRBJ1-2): SAVISQKPSRDICQRGTSLTIQCQVDSQVTMMFWYRQQPGQSLTLIATANQGSEATYESGFVIDKFPISRPNLTFSTLTVSNMSPEDSSIYLCSVLDDRFGGYTFGSGTRLTVV.

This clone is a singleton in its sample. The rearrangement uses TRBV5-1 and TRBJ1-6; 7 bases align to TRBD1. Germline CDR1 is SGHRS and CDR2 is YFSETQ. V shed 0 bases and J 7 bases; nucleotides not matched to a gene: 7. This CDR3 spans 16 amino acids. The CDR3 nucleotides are TGCGCCAGCAGCTTGGATCCAGGGGGAAAGAATTCACCCCTCCACTTT. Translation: CASSLDPGGKNSPLHF.

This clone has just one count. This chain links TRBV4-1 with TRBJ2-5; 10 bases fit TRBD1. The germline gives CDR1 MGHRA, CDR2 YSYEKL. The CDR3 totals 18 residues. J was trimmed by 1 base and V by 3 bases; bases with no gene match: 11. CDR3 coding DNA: TGCGCCAGCAGCCAGGGGGGAGGACAGGGGGTAGTCCAAGAGACCCAGTACTTC. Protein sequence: CASSQGGGQGVVQETQYF.

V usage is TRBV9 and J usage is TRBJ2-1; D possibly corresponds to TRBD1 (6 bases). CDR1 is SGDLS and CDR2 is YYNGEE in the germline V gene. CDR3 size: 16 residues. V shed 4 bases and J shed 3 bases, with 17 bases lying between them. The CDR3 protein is CASSPPGQGLYNEQFF. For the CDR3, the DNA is TGTGCCAGCAGCCCTCCGGGACAAGGACTCTACAATGAGCAGTTCTTC.

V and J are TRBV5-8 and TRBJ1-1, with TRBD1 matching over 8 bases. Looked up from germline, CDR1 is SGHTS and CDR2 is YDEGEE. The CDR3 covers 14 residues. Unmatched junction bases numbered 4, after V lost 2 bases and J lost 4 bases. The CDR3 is CASSFQGARTEAFF. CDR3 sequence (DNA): TGTGCCAGCAGCTTTCAGGGGGCGCGCACTGAAGCTTTCTTT.

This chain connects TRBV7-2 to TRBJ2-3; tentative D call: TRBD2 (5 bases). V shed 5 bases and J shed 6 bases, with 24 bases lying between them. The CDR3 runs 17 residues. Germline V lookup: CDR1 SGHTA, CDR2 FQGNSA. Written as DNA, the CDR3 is TGTGCCAGCAGCCCTCGAACTAGAGAGGGTGACGGCGATACGCAGTATTTT. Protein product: CASSPRTREGDGDTQYF.

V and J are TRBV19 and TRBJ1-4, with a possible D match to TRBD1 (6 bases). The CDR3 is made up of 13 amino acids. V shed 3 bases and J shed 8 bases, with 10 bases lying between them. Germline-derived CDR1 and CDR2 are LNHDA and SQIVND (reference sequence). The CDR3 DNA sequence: TGTGCCAGTAGTATCCGCCAGGGGGAAAAACTGTTTTTT. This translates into CASSIRQGEKLFF.

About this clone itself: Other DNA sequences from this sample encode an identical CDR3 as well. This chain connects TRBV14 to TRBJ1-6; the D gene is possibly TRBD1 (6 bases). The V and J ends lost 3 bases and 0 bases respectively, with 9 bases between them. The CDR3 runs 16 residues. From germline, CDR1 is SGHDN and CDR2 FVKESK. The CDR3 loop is CASSHPQGSYNSPLHF. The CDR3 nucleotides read TGTGCCAGCAGCCATCCACAGGGCTCCTATAATTCACCCCTCCACTTT. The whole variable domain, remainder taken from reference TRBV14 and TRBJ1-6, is EAGVTQFPSHSVIEKGQTVTLRCDPISGHDNLYWYRRVMGKEIKFLLHFVKESKQDESGMPNNRFLAERTGGTYSTLKVQPAELEDSGVYFCASSHPQGSYNSPLHFGNGTRLTVT.

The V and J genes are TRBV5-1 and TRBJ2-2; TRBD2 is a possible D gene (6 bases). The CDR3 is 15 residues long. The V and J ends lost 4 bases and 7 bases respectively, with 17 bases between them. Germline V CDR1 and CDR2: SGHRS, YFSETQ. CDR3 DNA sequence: TGCGCCAGCAGCCCGGGTTCATACGGGGGCGGGGAGCTGTTTTTT. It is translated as CASSPGSYGGGELFF.

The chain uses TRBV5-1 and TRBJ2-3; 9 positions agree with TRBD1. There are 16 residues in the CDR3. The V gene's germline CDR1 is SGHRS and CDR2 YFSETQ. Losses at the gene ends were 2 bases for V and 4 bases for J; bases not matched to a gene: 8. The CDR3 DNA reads TGCGCCAGCAGCTTCTCCGGACAGGGGAGTTCAGATACGCAGTATTTT. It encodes CASSFSGQGSSDTQYF.

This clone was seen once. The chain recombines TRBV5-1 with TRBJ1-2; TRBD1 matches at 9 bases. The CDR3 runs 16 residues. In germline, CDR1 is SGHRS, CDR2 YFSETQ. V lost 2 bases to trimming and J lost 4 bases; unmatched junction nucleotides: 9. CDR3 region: CASSLFTGGSGYGYTF. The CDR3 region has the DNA TGCGCCAGCAGCTTATTTACAGGGGGCAGTGGCTATGGCTACACCTTC.

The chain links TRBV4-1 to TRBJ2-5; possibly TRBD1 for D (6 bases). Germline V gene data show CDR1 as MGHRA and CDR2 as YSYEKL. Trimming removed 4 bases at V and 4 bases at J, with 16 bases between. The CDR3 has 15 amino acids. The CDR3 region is CASSPWQGRRETQYF. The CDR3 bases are TGCGCCAGCAGCCCCTGGCAGGGGCGGCGAGAGACCCAGTACTTC.

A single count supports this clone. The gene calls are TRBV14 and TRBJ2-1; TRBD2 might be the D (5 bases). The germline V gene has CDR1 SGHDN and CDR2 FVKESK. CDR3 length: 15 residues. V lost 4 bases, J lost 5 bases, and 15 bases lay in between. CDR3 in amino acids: CASSPIDEADNEQFF. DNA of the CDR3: TGTGCCAGCAGCCCCATAGATGAAGCGGACAATGAGCAGTTCTTC.

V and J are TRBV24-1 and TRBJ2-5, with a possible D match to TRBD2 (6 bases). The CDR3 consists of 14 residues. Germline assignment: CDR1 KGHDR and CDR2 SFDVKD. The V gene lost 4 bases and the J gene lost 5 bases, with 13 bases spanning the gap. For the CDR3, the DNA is TGTGCCACCAGTGAGGCGGGACCTGGGGAGACCCAGTACTTC. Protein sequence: CATSEAGPGETQYF.

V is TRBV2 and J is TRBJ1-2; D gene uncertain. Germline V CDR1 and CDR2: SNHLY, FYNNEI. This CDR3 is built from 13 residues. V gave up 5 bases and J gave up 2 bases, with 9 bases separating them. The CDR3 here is CASSPSENYGYTF. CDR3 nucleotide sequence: TGTGCCAGCAGTCCTTCAGAAAACTATGGCTACACCTTC. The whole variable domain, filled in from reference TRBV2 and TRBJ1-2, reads EPEVTQTPSHQVTQMGQEVILRCVPISNHLYFYWYRQILGQKVEFLVSFYNNEISEKSEIFDDQFSVERPDGSNFTLKIRSTKLEDSAMYFCASSPSENYGYTFGSGTRLTVV.

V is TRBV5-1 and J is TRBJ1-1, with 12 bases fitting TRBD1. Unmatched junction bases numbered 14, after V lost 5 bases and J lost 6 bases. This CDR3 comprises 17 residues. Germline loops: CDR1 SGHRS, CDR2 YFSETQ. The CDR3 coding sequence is TGCGCCAGCAGTGTTCGGGACAGGGGGCTCGATGTTCCTGAAGCTTTCTTT. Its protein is CASSVRDRGLDVPEAFF.

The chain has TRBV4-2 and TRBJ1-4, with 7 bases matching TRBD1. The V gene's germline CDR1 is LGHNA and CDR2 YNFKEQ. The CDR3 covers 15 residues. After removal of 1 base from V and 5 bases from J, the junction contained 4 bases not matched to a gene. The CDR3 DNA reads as TGTGCCAGCAGCCAAGGAGGGGGCGGAAATGAAAAACTGTTTTTT. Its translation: CASSQGGGGNEKLFF.

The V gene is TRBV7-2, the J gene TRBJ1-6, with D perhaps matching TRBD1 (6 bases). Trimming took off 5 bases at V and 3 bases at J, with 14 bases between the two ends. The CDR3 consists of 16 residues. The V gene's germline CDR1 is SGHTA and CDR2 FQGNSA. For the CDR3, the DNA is TGTGCCAGCAGCCCAGGGACAACTCACTATAATTCACCCCTCCACTTT. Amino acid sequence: CASSPGTTHYNSPLHF.

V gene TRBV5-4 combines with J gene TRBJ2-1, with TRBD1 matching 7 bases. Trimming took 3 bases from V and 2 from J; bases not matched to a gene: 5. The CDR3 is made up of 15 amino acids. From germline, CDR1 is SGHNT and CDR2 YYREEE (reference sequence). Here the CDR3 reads CASSSGTAAYNEQFF. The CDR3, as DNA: TGTGCCAGCAGCTCCGGGACAGCTGCCTACAATGAGCAGTTCTTC. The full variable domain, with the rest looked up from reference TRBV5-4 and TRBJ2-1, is ETGVTQSPTHLIKTRGQQVTLRCSSQSGHNTVSWYQQALGQGPQFIFQYYREEENGRGNFPPRFSGLQFPNYSSELNVNALELDDSALYLCASSSGTAAYNEQFFGPGTRLTVL.

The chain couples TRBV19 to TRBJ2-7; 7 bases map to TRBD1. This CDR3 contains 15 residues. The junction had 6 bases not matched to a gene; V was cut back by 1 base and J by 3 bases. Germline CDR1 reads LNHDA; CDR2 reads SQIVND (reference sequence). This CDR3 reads CASSIATGTDYEQYF. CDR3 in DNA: TGTGCCAGTAGTATAGCCACCGGGACAGACTACGAGCAGTACTTC.

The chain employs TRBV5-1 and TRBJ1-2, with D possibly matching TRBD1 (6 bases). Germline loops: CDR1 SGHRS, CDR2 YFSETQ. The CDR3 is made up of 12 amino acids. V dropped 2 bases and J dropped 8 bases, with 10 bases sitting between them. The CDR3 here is CASSLQGEGYTF. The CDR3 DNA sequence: TGCGCCAGCAGCTTACAGGGTGAAGGCTACACCTTC.

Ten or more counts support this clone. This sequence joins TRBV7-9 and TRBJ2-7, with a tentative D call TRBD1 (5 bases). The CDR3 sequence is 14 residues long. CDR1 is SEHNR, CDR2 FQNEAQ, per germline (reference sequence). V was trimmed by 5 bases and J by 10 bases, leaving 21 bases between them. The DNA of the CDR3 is TGTGCCAGCAGCCCCCCCGGACAAAACCTACGACAGTACTTC. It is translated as CASSPPGQNLRQYF.

CDR3 sequence (DNA): TGTGCCATCAGTGCCCCCGGGGACAGGGGACACCCGTCGACCCCCACAGATACGCAGTATTTT. This translates into CAISAPGDRGHPSTPTDTQYF. V is TRBV10-3 and J is TRBJ2-3, with 10 bases matching TRBD1. The CDR3 loop spans 21 amino acids. Germline values: CDR1 ENHRY, CDR2 SYGVKD. V lost 4 bases and J lost 2; bases outside the gene matches: 21.